The clone carrying this T cell receptor (beta chain) was counted ten times or more. CDR1 is MNHEY, CDR2 SMNVEV, per germline (reference sequence). V lost 6 bases, J lost 8 bases, and 16 bases lay in between. This CDR3 is built from 13 residues. These data belong to a study of molecular identifiers for immune sequencing clone quantification. Bulk TCR library preparation followed previously described methods with listed TCR primers. TCRdb itself ran the PCR reads through MiXCR, one entry per CDR3 protein. The sample records approximately 41,000 distinct CDR3 sequences, 15% to 20% being singletons. The sequence derives from a human donor in good health. Some libraries in this study had Jurkat cell RNA spiked in. The chain recombines TRBV27 with TRBJ1-1; D may be TRBD1 (5 bases). The sequenced material came from naive CD8+ T cells from blood, with Jurkat cell RNA spiked in. Documented subset: FACS-sorted CD8+CD4-CCR7+CD45RA+ naive T cells. CDR3 amino acids: CASRQTGFLEAFF. CDR3 nucleotides: TGTGCCAGCAGACAAACAGGATTTCTGGAAGCTTTCTTT.